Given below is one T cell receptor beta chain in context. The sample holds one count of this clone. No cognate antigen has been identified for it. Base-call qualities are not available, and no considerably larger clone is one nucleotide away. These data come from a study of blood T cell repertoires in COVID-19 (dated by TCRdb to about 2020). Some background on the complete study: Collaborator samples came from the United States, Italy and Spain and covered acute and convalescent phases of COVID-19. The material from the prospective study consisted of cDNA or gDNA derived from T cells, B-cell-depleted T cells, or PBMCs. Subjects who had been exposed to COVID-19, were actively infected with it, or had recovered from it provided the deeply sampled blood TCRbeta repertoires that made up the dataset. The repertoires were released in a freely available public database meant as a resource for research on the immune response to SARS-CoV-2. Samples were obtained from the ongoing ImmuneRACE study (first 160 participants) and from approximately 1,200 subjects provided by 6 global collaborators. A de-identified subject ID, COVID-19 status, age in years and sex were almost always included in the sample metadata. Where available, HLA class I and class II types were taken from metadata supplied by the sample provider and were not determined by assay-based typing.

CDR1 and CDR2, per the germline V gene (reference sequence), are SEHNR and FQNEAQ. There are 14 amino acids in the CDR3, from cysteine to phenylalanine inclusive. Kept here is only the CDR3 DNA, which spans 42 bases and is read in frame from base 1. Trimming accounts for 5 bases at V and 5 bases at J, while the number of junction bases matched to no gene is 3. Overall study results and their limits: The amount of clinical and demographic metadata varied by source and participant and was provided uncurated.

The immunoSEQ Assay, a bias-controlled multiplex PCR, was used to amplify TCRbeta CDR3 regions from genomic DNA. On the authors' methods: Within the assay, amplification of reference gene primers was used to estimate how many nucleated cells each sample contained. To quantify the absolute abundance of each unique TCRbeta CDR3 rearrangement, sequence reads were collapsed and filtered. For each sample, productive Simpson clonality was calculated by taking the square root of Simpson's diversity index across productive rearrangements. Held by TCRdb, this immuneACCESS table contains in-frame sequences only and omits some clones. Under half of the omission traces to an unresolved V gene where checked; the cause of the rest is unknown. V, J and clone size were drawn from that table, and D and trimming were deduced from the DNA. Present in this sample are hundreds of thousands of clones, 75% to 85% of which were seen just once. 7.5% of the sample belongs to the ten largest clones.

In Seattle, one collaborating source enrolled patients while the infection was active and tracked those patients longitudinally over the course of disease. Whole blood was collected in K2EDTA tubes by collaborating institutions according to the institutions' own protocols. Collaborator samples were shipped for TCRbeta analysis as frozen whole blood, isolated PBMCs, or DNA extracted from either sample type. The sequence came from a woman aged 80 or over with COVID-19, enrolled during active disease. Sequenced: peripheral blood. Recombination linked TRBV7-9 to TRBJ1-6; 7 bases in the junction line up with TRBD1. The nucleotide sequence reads TGTGCCAGCAGCCAACAGGGGAATAATTCACCCCTCCACTTT. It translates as CASSQQGNNSPLHF.